This TCR beta chain was identified in a study of identical twins. From germline, CDR1 is SGHRS and CDR2 YFSETQ. Trimming stripped 3 bases from V and 5 bases from J, with 12 bases between. CDR3 size: 13 residues. TCRdb re-called the 5' RACE reads through MiXCR, storing one row per CDR3 protein. The table shows 1.5 million to 2 million distinct CDR3 sequences, with around a third occurring only once. This clonotype appeared many times. Material for sequencing was cord blood. This sequence originates from a newborn girl in good health. This chain uses TRBV5-1 with TRBJ2-7, with a possible D match to TRBD1 (6 bases). CDR3 amino acids: CASSSQQGNEQYF. The DNA of the CDR3 is TGCGCCAGCAGCTCCCAACAGGGAAACGAGCAGTACTTC.